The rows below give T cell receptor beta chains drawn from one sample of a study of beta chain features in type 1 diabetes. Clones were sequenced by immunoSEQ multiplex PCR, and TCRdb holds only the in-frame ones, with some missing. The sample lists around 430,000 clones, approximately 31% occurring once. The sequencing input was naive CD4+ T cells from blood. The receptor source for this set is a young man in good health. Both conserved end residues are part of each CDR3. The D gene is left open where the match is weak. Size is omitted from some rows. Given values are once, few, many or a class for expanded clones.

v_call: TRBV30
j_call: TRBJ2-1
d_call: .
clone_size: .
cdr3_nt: TGTGCCTGGAGTGTCACAAGTGAGCAGTTCTTC
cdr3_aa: CAWSVTSEQFF

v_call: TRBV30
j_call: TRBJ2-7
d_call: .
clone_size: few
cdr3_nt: TGTGCCTGGACCGAAGGGAGCTCCTACGAGCAGTACTTC
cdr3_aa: CAWTEGSSYEQYF

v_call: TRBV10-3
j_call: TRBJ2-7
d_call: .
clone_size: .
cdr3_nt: TGTGCCATCAAATCGGACGGCTACGAGCAGTACTTC
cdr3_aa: CAIKSDGYEQYF

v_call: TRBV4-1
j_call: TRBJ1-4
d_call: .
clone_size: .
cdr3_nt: TGCGCCAGCAGCCAAACCGGGACGGAGATGGCAACTAATGAAAAACTGTTTTTT
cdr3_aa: CASSQTGTEMATNEKLFF

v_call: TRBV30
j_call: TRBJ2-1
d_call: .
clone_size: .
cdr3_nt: TGTGCCTGGAGTCGGCTAGCCGCGCAGTTCTTC
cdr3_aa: CAWSRLAAQFF

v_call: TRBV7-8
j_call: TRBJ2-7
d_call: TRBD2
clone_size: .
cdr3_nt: TGTGCCAGCAGCAGGACCGGGACTAGCGGCCTCTACGAGCAGTACTTC
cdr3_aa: CASSRTGTSGLYEQYF

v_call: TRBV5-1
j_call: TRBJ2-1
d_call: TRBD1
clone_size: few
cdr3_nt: TGCGCCAGCAGCTTGGAGGGGGCATTGTCCTACAATGAGCAGTTCTTC
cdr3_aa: CASSLEGALSYNEQFF

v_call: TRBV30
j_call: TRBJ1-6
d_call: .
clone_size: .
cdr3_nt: TGTGCCTGGAGCCTCGGTTCACCCCTCCACTTT
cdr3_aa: CAWSLGSPLHF

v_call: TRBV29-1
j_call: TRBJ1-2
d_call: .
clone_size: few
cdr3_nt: TGCAGCGCCCACGGGGGGGATGGCTACACCTTC
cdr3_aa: CSAHGGDGYTF

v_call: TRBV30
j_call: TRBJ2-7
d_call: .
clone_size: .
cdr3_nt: TGTGCCTGGAGTCATGCCTACGAGCAGTACTTC
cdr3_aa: CAWSHAYEQYF

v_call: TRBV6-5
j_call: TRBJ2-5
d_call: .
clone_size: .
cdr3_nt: TGTGCCAGCAGTCGGGACACCCTCCAAGAGACCCAGTACTTC
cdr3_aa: CASSRDTLQETQYF

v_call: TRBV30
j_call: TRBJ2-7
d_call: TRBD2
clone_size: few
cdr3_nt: TGTGCCTGGAGTGTGGGACTACTGAGCTCCTACGAGCAGTACTTC
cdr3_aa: CAWSVGLLSSYEQYF

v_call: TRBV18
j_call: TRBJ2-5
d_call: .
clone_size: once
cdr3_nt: TGTGCCAGCTCACCCCCCTTCGCGGGTAAAGAGACCCAGTACTTC
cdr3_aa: CASSPPFAGKETQYF

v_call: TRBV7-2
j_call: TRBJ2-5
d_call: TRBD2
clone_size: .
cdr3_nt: TGTGCCAGCAGCTTAGAAGCGGGAGTGTGGGAGACCCAGTACTTC
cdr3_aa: CASSLEAGVWETQYF

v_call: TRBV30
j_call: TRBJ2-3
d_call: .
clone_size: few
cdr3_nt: TGTGCCTGGAGTCCTAACACAGATACGCAGTATTTT
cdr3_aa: CAWSPNTDTQYF

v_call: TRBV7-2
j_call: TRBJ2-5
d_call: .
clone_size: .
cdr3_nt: TGTGCCAGCAGCCCCCGGGAGACCCAGTACTTC
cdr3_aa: CASSPRETQYF

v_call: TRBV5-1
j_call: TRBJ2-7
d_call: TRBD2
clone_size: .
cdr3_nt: TGCGCCAGCAGCGTAGCGGGAGTAGTATACGAGCAGTACTTC
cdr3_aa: CASSVAGVVYEQYF

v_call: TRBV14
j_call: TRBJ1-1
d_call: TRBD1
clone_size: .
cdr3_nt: TGTGCCAGCAGGCGGACAGGAGGAACTGGGAACACTGAAGCTTTCTTT
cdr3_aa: CASRRTGGTGNTEAFF

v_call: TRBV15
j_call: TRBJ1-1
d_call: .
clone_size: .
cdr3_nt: TGTGCCACCAGCAGAGATGGGCAGCTGAACACTGAAGCTTTCTTT
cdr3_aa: CATSRDGQLNTEAFF

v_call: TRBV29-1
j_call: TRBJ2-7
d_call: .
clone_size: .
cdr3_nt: TGCAGCGTCCAAGGTACGGGTACTTCCTACGAGCAGTACTTC
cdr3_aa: CSVQGTGTSYEQYF

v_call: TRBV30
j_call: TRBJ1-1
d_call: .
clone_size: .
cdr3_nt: TGTGCCTGGACGCGGGAGAACACTGAAGCTTTCTTT
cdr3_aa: CAWTRENTEAFF

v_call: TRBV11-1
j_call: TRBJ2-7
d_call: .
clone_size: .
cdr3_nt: TGTGCCAGCAGCTCGAGGGGCAGATCCTCCTACGAGCAGTACTTC
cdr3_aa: CASSSRGRSSYEQYF

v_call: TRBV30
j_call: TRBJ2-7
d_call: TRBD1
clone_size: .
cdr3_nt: TGTGCCTGGAATTCCGGGACAGGGACTATAAGGCAGTACTTC
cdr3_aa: CAWNSGTGTIRQYF

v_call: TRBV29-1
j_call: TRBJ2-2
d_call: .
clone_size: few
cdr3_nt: TGCAGCGTTGAAAGGGACTCCTCCGGGGAGCTGTTTTTT
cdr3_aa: CSVERDSSGELFF

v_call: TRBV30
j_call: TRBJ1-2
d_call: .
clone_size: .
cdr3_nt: TGTGCCTGGTCCACGAATTGGCGGGGGGCCGGTGGCTACACCTTC
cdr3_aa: CAWSTNWRGAGGYTF

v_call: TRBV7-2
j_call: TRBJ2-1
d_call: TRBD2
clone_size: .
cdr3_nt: TGTGCCAGCAGCTTAGTTGGGACTAGCGTCAATGAGCAGTTCTTC
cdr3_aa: CASSLVGTSVNEQFF

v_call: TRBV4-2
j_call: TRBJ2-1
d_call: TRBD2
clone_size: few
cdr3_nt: TGTGCCAGTTCTAGCGGAGGTGCCTACAATGAGCAGTTCTTC
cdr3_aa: CASSSGGAYNEQFF

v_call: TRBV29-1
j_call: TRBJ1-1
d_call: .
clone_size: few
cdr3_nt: TGCAGCGTTGTTCGTTCGGGGAACACTGAAGCTTTCTTT
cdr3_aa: CSVVRSGNTEAFF

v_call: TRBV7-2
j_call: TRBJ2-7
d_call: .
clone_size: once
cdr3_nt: TGTGCCAGCAGCTTAGCGTCCAATACTGGCTACGAGCAGTACTTC
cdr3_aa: CASSLASNTGYEQYF

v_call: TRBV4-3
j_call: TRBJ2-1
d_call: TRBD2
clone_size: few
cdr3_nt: TGCGCCAGCAGCCAACTAGCGGGAAACAATGAGCAGTTCTTC
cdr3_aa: CASSQLAGNNEQFF

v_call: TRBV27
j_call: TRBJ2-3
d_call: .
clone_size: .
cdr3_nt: TGTGCCAGCAGTCTGGGCCGCCGCACAGATACGCAGTATTTT
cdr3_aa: CASSLGRRTDTQYF

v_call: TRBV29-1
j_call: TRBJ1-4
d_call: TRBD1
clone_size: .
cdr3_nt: TGCAGCGGGAGGACAGGGGGCAGGAATGAAAAACTGTTTTTT
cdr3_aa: CSGRTGGRNEKLFF

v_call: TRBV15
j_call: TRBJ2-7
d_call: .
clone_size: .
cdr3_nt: TGTGCCACCAGCAGAGCCACGGCGGAACTGTACGAGCAGTACTTC
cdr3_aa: CATSRATAELYEQYF

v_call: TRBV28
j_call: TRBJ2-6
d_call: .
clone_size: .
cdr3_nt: TGTGCCAGCAGTTTACCCGGGACCTACTCTGGGGCCAACGTCCTGACTTTC
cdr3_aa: CASSLPGTYSGANVLTF

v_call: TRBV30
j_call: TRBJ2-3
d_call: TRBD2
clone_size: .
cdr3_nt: TGTGCCTGGAGTACTAGCGCAGATACGCAGTATTTT
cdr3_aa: CAWSTSADTQYF

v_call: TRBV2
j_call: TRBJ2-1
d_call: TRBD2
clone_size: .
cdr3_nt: TGTGCCAGCAGTGCGAGGGAGGGTAGCAATGAGCAGTTCTTC
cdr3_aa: CASSAREGSNEQFF

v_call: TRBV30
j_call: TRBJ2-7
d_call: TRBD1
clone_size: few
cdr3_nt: TGTGCCTGTGGACAGGCAACCTACGAGCAGTACTTC
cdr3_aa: CACGQATYEQYF

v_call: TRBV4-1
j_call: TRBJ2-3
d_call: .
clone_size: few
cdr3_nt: TGCGCCAGCAGCCAAGCGAGGCGGGAAGTGCCGCAGTATTTT
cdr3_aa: CASSQARREVPQYF

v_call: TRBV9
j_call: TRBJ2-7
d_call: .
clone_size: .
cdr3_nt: TGTGCCAGCAGCGTAGCAGGGGTGGCCTACGAGCAGTACTTC
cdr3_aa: CASSVAGVAYEQYF

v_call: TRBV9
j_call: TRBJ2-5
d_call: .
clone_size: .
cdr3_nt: TGTGCCAGCAGCGCCGGAATCGGAGAGACCCAGTACTTC
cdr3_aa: CASSAGIGETQYF

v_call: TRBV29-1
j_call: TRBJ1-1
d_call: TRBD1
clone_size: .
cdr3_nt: TGCAGCGCTGGGACAGGGATGAACACTGAAGCTTTCTTT
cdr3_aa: CSAGTGMNTEAFF

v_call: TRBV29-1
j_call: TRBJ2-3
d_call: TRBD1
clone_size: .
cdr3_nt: TGCAGCGTCAACAGGGGGTCGGAAGATACGCAGTATTTT
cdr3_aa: CSVNRGSEDTQYF

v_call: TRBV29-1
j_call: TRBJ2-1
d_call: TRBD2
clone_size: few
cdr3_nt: TGCAGCGTTGGGCTAGCGGGAGCGAAGGTGTACAATGAGCAGTTCTTC
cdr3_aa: CSVGLAGAKVYNEQFF

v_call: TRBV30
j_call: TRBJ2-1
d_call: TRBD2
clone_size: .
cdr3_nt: TGTGCCTGGAACCCCGGGACTAGCGGGGTGAATGAGCAGTTCTTC
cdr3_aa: CAWNPGTSGVNEQFF

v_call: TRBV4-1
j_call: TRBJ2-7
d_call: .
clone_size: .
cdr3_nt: TGCGCCAGCAGCCTTGGGAGCTCCTACGAGCAGTACTTC
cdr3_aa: CASSLGSSYEQYF

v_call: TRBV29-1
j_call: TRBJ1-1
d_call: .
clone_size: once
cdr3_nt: TGCAGCGGGGGGAACACTGAAGCTTTCTTT
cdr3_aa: CSGGNTEAFF

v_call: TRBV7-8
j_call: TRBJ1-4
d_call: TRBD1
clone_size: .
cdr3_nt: TGTGCCAGCAGCTTTCAGGGGGCGTGGGAAAAACTGTTTTTT
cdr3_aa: CASSFQGAWEKLFF

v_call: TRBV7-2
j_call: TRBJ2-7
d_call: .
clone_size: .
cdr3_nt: TGTGCCAGCAGCTTAGTGTCTGGAGGCTACGAGCAGTACTTC
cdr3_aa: CASSLVSGGYEQYF

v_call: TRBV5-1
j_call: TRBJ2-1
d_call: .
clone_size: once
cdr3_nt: TGCGCCAGCAGCTTGGAACCCGGGGGTAGGGAGCAGTTCTTC
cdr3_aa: CASSLEPGGREQFF

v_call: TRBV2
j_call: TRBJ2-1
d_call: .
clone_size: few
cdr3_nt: TGTGCCAGCGGTCGACAGTTAGGCTCCTACAATGAGCAGTTCTTC
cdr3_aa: CASGRQLGSYNEQFF